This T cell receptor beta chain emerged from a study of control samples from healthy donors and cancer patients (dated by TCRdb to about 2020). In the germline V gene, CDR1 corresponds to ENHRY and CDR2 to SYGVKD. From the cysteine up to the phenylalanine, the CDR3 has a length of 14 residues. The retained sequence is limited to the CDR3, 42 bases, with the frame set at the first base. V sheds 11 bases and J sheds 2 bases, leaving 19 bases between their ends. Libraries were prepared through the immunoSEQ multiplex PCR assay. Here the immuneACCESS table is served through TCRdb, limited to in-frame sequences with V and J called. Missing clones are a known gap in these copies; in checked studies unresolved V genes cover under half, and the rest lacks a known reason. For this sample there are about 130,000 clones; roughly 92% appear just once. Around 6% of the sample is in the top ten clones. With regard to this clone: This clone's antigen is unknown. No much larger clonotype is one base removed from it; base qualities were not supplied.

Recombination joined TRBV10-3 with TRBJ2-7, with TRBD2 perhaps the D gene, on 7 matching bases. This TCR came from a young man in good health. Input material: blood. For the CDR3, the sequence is CASRNGRGPYEQYF. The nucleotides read TGTGCCTCCCGTAACGGGCGGGGGCCCTACGAGCAGTACTTC.